This TCR beta chain came from a study of T cell changes during pregnancy in multiple sclerosis. In this sample, this clone turned up once. This CDR3 contains 14 residues. Germline values: CDR1 SGHRS, CDR2 YFSETQ. V shed 0 bases and J shed 0 bases, with 5 bases lying between them. Measured with immunoSEQ multiplex PCR; TCRdb has only the in-frame clones, and not every one. This table has more than 40,000 clones, about 91% appearing once. Sequenced here: CD8+ T cells from peripheral blood mononuclear cells, sampled after pregnancy. This chain joins TRBV5-1 and TRBJ2-3; D not certain. This TCR came from a female donor with multiple sclerosis, enrolled in a pregnancy study. CDR3 sequence (DNA): TGCGCCAGCAGCTTGGACTGGAGCACAGATACGCAGTATTTT. It yields the protein CASSLDWSTDTQYF.